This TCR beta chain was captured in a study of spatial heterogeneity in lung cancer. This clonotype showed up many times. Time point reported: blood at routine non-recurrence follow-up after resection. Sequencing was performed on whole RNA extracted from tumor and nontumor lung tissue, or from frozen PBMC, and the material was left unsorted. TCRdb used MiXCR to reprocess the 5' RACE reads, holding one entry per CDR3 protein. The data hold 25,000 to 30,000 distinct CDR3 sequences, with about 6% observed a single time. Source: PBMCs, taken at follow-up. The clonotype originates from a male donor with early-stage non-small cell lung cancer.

The CDR3 loop reads CASSVVSGRPEETQYF. The CDR3 DNA follows: TGTGCCAGCAGCGTAGTAAGCGGAAGACCCGAAGAGACCCAGTACTTC. The chain employs TRBV9 and TRBJ2-5; D perhaps matches TRBD2 (5 bases). CDR3 size: 16 residues. V was cut by 0 bases and J by 3 bases, with 15 bases left in between. CDR1 and CDR2 (germline): SGDLS, YYNGEE.